This paragraph reports one TCR beta chain. What this receptor recognizes is not known. The input lacks base qualities; no much larger clone sits a single base away. The healthy controls were volunteers from a blood bank in Maryland, USA. For the unsorted PBMC libraries, 2 million PBMCs were stored in RNAlater at -80 degrees C until RNA extraction and were used to generate the libraries. PBMCs were separated from peripheral blood using Ficoll-Hypaque density gradient centrifugation and then cryopreserved in liquid nitrogen. The sample belongs to a study of neurological immune-mediated disorders (dated by TCRdb to the late 2010s). Background for the entire study: Peripheral blood TCR-beta repertoires from HTLV-I-associated myelopathy (HAM/TSP) patients, multiple sclerosis patients and healthy controls were compared by UMI-based sequencing. The 106 TCR-beta libraries included longitudinal samples, technical triplicates and paired sorted CD4+ and CD8+ T-cell subsets alongside PBMC samples. Of the 68 subjects in the cohort, some 14 were HAM/TSP patients, about 34 were multiple sclerosis patients, and 20 were healthy controls.

The CDR3 goes from the cysteine to the phenylalanine over 16 residues. This entry keeps only the CDR3 DNA: 48 bases, framed from base 1. Ends trimmed: V by 5 bases, J by 0 bases; bases unmatched to a gene: 7. General findings and caveats noted by the study authors: The highest TCR clonal expansion was observed in HAM/TSP patients, whereas the lowest was observed in MS patients, even when compared with healthy controls. No identical CDR3 amino acid sequences were shared among expanded clones across subjects, suggesting private TCR-beta repertoires in all groups.

To synthesize cDNA, template-switch 5'RACE was performed with a primer carrying a 10-nucleotide random unique molecular identifier so that each TCR transcript was tagged. Over 180 million TCR-beta sequences, covering 15-18 subjects, were produced in each sequencing run. Total RNA was extracted with the RNeasy kit. Using the KAPA Real-time Library Amplification kit, TCR-beta VDJ regions were amplified with primers for the TCR constant region and the 5'RACE anchor. A first PCR added sample indexes and Illumina adaptors, and a second PCR then raised library yield. After purification with Ampure beads, the TCR product of roughly 650 bp was size-selected on a 2% E-gel SizeSelection system. Before pooling, library quality was checked on a Bioanalyzer, concentration was measured with Qubit, and libraries were quantified with the Kapa Library Quantification kit. Paired-end 2 x 150 bp sequencing of the libraries was performed on an Illumina HiSeq 2500. To increase sequence diversity, about 23-30% phiX was spiked into each library pool. The study's own analysis went as follows. The quality-filtered reads were processed with the UMI-based MiGEC pipeline, whose error correction step removed more than 90% of the raw TCR sequences. IMGT germline references were used for alignment of VDJ genes, and clonotypes were defined by a unique CDR3 amino acid sequence together with V-J genes. Clonal expansion, Shannon diversity and CDR3 relatedness (CalcPairwiseDistances, ClusterSamples) were evaluated with VDJtools, and phylogenetic trees were built with CLCbio workbench. Clones with at least 8 unique UMIs were defined as expanded, with this threshold being based on coefficient-of-variation modelling across technical triplicates. TCRdb applied fastp at Q25 and MiXCR to the public reads, then kept only in-frame beta chains. Identical CDR3 protein sequences are pooled into one entry, listed with their most common genes and DNA. The V and J calls follow TCRdb's processing rather than the paper's. This sample gives under 60,000 distinct CDR3 sequences in total; about 25% of them show up just once. Together, the top ten hold 20% to 25% of the sample.

The clonotype comes from a woman aged 65 to 85 in good health. The chain uses TRBV12-3 or TRBV12-4 and TRBJ1-5, and 7 bases in between align with TRBD1. The sequenced material came from PBMCs. CDR3 reads: CASSRTQGNSNQPQHF. The sequenced DNA is TGTGCCAGCAGTCGGACACAGGGGAATAGCAATCAGCCCCAGCATTTT.